This T cell receptor (beta chain) was recorded in a study of blood T cell repertoires in COVID-19. Study at large: The study drew acute and convalescent COVID-19 samples from the United States, Italy and Spain.

Per the original data handling: Scientists estimated how many nucleated cells there were by amplifying reference gene primers. Libraries were prepared by immunoSEQ multiplex PCR; TCRdb keeps only in-frame clonotypes and omits some of them. The V and J calls and clone size are taken from that table; D and trimming were inferred from the DNA. The repertoire holds under 200,000 clones, with around 90% as singletons. The specimen was peripheral blood. The receptor comes from a man aged 55 to 70 with active or convalescent COVID-19.

In DNA, the CDR3 is TGTGCCAGCAGCTTATTCACTAGCGGGGCCGGTACGCAGTATTTT. The encoded protein is CASSLFTSGAGTQYF. V gene TRBV7-3 combines with J gene TRBJ2-3; 10 bases agree with TRBD2. V trimming: 2 bases; J trimming: 8 bases; junction bases outside the gene matches: 7. There are 15 residues in the CDR3. Germline V lookup: CDR1 SGHTA, CDR2 FQGTGA.